These T cell receptor beta chains were read from a single sample in a study of cytomegalovirus exposure and HLA in healthy donors. Using immunoSEQ multiplex PCR, the repertoire was profiled, and TCRdb retains in-frame clones only, with some absent. In the table there are roughly 160,000 clones, 70% to 80% of which are singletons. The sequenced sample consisted of PBMCs. Every receptor here comes from a young man in good health and CMV-seropositive. The CDR3 runs from the conserved cysteine through the conserved F or W. The D gene is left open where the match is weak. Some rows have no size entry. The others give once, few or many, or a class for an expanded clone.

CDR3 DNA: TGTGCCAGCAGCCCTCAGCTAGTGGCAGAGACCCAGTACTTC
CDR3 protein: CASSPQLVAETQYF
V gene: TRBV27
CDR3 length: 14
J gene: TRBJ2-5
clone size: .
D gene: .

CDR3 DNA: TGCGCCAGCAGCTCATCTGGGACAGGGACTTACGAGCAGTACTTC
CDR3 protein: CASSSSGTGTYEQYF
V gene: TRBV4-1
CDR3 length: 15
J gene: TRBJ2-7
clone size: .
D gene: TRBD1

CDR3 DNA: TGTGCCAGCAGTTTACTTCATCAGCCCCAGCATTTT
CDR3 protein: CASSLLHQPQHF
V gene: TRBV28
CDR3 length: 12
J gene: TRBJ1-5
clone size: .
D gene: .

CDR3 DNA: TGTGCCATCAGTGAGTCAATGGCAGAACTAAACTCCTACAATGAGCAGTTCTTC
CDR3 protein: CAISESMAELNSYNEQFF
V gene: TRBV10-3
CDR3 length: 18
J gene: TRBJ2-1
clone size: once
D gene: .

CDR3 DNA: TGTGCCAGTAGTACCAGGGGGCCACCCCTCCACTTT
CDR3 protein: CASSTRGPPLHF
V gene: TRBV19
CDR3 length: 12
J gene: TRBJ1-6
clone size: few
D gene: TRBD1

CDR3 DNA: TGTGCCAGCGGCGACCAAGGACAGGCGATTTATAGCAATCAGCCCCAGCATTTT
CDR3 protein: CASGDQGQAIYSNQPQHF
V gene: TRBV6-4
CDR3 length: 18
J gene: TRBJ1-5
clone size: .
D gene: TRBD1

CDR3 DNA: TGTGCCAGCAAGGAGCTAGCGAACACTGAAGCTTTCTTT
CDR3 protein: CASKELANTEAFF
V gene: TRBV27
CDR3 length: 13
J gene: TRBJ1-1
clone size: once
D gene: .

CDR3 DNA: TGTGCCAGCAGTTTATTCGTGGACACAGGACTATCACCCCTCCACTTT
CDR3 protein: CASSLFVDTGLSPLHF
V gene: TRBV27
CDR3 length: 16
J gene: TRBJ1-6
clone size: .
D gene: .

CDR3 DNA: TGTGCCAGCAGTTCCGGGACAGGGAACACTGAAGCTTTCTTT
CDR3 protein: CASSSGTGNTEAFF
V gene: TRBV28
CDR3 length: 14
J gene: TRBJ1-1
clone size: once
D gene: TRBD1

CDR3 DNA: TGCGCCAGTTGGGGGGGGCTGAACACTGAAGCTTTCTTT
CDR3 protein: CASWGGLNTEAFF
V gene: TRBV5-1
CDR3 length: 13
J gene: TRBJ1-1
clone size: .
D gene: .

CDR3 DNA: TGTGCCAGCAGCTTGAGGCGGGGGGGCGTAGAGACCCAGTACTTC
CDR3 protein: CASSLRRGGVETQYF
V gene: TRBV5-4
CDR3 length: 15
J gene: TRBJ2-5
clone size: .
D gene: TRBD2

CDR3 DNA: TGTGCCATCAGTGATACCGGTGAGTCCTACAATGAGCAGTTCTTC
CDR3 protein: CAISDTGESYNEQFF
V gene: TRBV10-3
CDR3 length: 15
J gene: TRBJ2-1
clone size: .
D gene: .

CDR3 DNA: TGTGCCAGCTCACCGGACATGAACACTGAAGCTTTCTTT
CDR3 protein: CASSPDMNTEAFF
V gene: TRBV18
CDR3 length: 13
J gene: TRBJ1-1
clone size: few
D gene: .

CDR3 DNA: TGTGCCATCAACGGGAACCCTTCACTAGAGGACGAGCAGTACTTC
CDR3 protein: CAINGNPSLEDEQYF
V gene: TRBV10-3
CDR3 length: 15
J gene: TRBJ2-7
clone size: .
D gene: .

CDR3 DNA: TGTGCCAGCAGTTTGCGGGGGGGCCTGGAGACCCAGTACTTC
CDR3 protein: CASSLRGGLETQYF
V gene: TRBV27
CDR3 length: 14
J gene: TRBJ2-5
clone size: .
D gene: TRBD2

CDR3 DNA: TGTGCCAGCAGCGGAAAGGTCAGGGCAGACTATGGCTACACCTTC
CDR3 protein: CASSGKVRADYGYTF
V gene: TRBV7-2
CDR3 length: 15
J gene: TRBJ1-2
clone size: .
D gene: .

CDR3 DNA: TGCGCCAGCAGCAAGGGACAGGCAGGTATTTACAATGAGCAGTTCTTC
CDR3 protein: CASSKGQAGIYNEQFF
V gene: TRBV5-1
CDR3 length: 16
J gene: TRBJ2-1
clone size: few
D gene: TRBD1

CDR3 DNA: TGTGCCAGCAGGGGGACAGGGAGCTCCTACGAGCAGTACTTC
CDR3 protein: CASRGTGSSYEQYF
V gene: TRBV28
CDR3 length: 14
J gene: TRBJ2-7
clone size: .
D gene: TRBD1

CDR3 DNA: TGTGCCAGCAGCTTAGCAAACCTAGGACTGATCTACGAGCAGTACTTC
CDR3 protein: CASSLANLGLIYEQYF
V gene: TRBV11-2
CDR3 length: 16
J gene: TRBJ2-7
clone size: once
D gene: .

CDR3 DNA: TGTGCCAGCAGCTTAGATGAAGCCTCGAGGGAGCAGTACTTC
CDR3 protein: CASSLDEASREQYF
V gene: TRBV11-3
CDR3 length: 14
J gene: TRBJ2-7
clone size: .
D gene: .

CDR3 DNA: TGTGCCAGCAGTTTATCGGTGAGGAACACTGAAGCTTTCTTT
CDR3 protein: CASSLSVRNTEAFF
V gene: TRBV27
CDR3 length: 14
J gene: TRBJ1-1
clone size: .
D gene: .

CDR3 DNA: TGTGCCTGGAGTCGGGACTATGGCTACACCTTC
CDR3 protein: CAWSRDYGYTF
V gene: TRBV30
CDR3 length: 11
J gene: TRBJ1-2
clone size: .
D gene: .

CDR3 DNA: TGTGCCAGCAGCCCCCCGGGGGTATATACGCAGTATTTT
CDR3 protein: CASSPPGVYTQYF
V gene: TRBV7-9
CDR3 length: 13
J gene: TRBJ2-3
clone size: .
D gene: .

CDR3 DNA: TGTGCCAGCAGCTACAGGGTTCGCTACGAGCAGTACTTC
CDR3 protein: CASSYRVRYEQYF
V gene: TRBV11-2
CDR3 length: 13
J gene: TRBJ2-7
clone size: once
D gene: .

CDR3 DNA: TGTGCCAGTAGTAGGCAGGACTATGGCTACACCTTC
CDR3 protein: CASSRQDYGYTF
V gene: TRBV19
CDR3 length: 12
J gene: TRBJ1-2
clone size: once
D gene: .

CDR3 DNA: TGTGCCAGCAGCGTAGCTCCCGGGACTACCTCCTACGAGCAGTACTTC
CDR3 protein: CASSVAPGTTSYEQYF
V gene: TRBV9
CDR3 length: 16
J gene: TRBJ2-7
clone size: .
D gene: TRBD2

CDR3 DNA: TGTGCCAGCAGTGAACCACTGGAGCAGTACTTC
CDR3 protein: CASSEPLEQYF
V gene: TRBV6-1
CDR3 length: 11
J gene: TRBJ2-7
clone size: .
D gene: .

CDR3 DNA: TGTGCCAGCAGCGTAACTAGCGGGGGTGAGCAGTACTTC
CDR3 protein: CASSVTSGGEQYF
V gene: TRBV9
CDR3 length: 13
J gene: TRBJ2-7
clone size: .
D gene: TRBD2

CDR3 DNA: TGCGCCAGCAGTCATCCTGGACAGGGACAGTACAATGAGCAGTTCTTC
CDR3 protein: CASSHPGQGQYNEQFF
V gene: TRBV23-1
CDR3 length: 16
J gene: TRBJ2-1
clone size: .
D gene: TRBD1